This T cell receptor beta chain was obtained from a study of T cell repertoires in cytomegalovirus infection. As for the study in general: Based on public TCR beta signatures, there were indications of CMV infection and of a matching HLA type. Study-wide findings and caveats: Individuals carrying CMV plus the relevant HLA were identified by cumulative frequency of public TCR beta families. Dominating the ex vivo response were TCR beta clonotypes that were CMV-specific and HLA-C-restricted.

With V trimmed by 6 bases and J by 4 bases, 4 bases remained unmatched. The germline CDR1 and CDR2 sequences are SNHLY and FYNNEI. The CDR3 runs 13 residues. This clonotype has a count of ten or more. The antigen remains unidentified. Via MiXCR, TCRdb re-called the reads, giving one row per CDR3 protein. The sample includes about 400,000 distinct CDR3 sequences, about a sixth seen only once; the top ten take about 10%. This clonotype originated in a human donor in good health (CMV status not recorded). Some clones in this sample may be carry-over from other donors' samples. The sequencing sample was made of PBMCs. This chain links TRBV2 with TRBJ1-2, with 8 positions matching TRBD1. CDR3 residues: CASRSDRAYGYTF. The CDR3 DNA reads as TGTGCCAGCAGGTCGGACAGGGCCTATGGCTACACCTTC.